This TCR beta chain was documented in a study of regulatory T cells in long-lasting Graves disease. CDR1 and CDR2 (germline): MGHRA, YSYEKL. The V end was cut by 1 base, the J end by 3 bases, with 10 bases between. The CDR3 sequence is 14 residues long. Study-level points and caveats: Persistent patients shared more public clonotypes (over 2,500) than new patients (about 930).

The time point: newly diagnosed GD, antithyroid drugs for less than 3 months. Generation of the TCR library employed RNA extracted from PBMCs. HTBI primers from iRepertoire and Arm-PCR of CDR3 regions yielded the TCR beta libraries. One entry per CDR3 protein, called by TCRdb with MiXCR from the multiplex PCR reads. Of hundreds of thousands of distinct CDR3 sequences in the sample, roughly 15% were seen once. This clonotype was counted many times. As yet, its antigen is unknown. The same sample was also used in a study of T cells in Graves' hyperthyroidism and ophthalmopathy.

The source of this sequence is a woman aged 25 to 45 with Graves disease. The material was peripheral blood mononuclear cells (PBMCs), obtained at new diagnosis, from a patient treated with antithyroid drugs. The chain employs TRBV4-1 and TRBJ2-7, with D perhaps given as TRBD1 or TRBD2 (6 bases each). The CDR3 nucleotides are TGCGCCAGCAGCCAAGTGAAGGGGGGCTACGAGCAGTACTTC. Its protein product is CASSQVKGGYEQYF.